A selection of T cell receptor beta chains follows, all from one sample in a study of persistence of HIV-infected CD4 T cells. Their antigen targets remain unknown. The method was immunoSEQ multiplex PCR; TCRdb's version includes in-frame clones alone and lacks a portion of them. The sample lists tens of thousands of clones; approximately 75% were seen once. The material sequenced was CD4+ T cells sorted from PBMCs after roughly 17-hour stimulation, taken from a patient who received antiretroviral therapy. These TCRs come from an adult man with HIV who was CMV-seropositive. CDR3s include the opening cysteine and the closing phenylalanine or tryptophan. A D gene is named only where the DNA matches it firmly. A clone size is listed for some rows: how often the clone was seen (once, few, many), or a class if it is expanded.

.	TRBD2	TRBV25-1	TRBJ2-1	CASSHLALAGGQEQFF	TGTGCCAGCAGTCACCTAGCACTAGCGGGGGGGCAGGAGCAGTTCTTC
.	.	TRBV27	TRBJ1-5	CASSLKTPYSNQPQHF	TGTGCCAGCAGTTTAAAGACACCGTATAGCAATCAGCCCCAGCATTTT
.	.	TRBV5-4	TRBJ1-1	CASVTRGMNTEAFF	TGTGCCAGCGTCACGAGGGGGATGAACACTGAAGCTTTCTTT
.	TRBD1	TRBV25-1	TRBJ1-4	CASTPGQGRTNEKLFF	TGTGCCAGCACCCCGGGACAGGGACGAACTAATGAAAAACTGTTTTTT
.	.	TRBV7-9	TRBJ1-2	CASSLRTLNYGYTF	TGTGCCAGCAGCTTAAGGACCCTAAACTATGGCTACACCTTC
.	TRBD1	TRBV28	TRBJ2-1	CASSPPDRGNEQFF	TGTGCCAGCAGTCCCCCTGACAGGGGAAATGAGCAGTTCTTC
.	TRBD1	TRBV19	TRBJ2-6	CASSRRGQGASAGANVLTF	TGTGCCAGTAGTCGTAGGGGACAGGGGGCGTCGGCTGGGGCCAACGTCCTGACTTTC
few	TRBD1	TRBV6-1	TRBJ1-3	CASSEPGQGVGNTIYF	TGTGCCAGCAGTGAACCGGGACAGGGGGTAGGAAACACCATATATTTT
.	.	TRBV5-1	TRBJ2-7	CASSPGRAVEQYF	TGCGCCAGCAGTCCCGGACGGGCCGTCGAGCAGTACTTC
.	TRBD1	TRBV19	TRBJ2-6	CASNSRDSENSGANVLTF	TGTGCCAGTAATAGCCGGGACAGCGAAAACTCTGGGGCCAACGTCCTGACTTTC
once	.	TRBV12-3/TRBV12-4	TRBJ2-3	CASSPRTARWYF	TGTGCCAGCAGTCCCCGGACAGCCCGGTGGTATTTT
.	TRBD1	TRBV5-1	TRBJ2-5	CASSLIDGQGKETQYF	TGCGCCAGCAGCCTTATAGATGGACAGGGGAAAGAGACCCAGTACTTC
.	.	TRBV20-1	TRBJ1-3	CSASTAVGGGSGNTIYF	TGCAGTGCTAGTACAGCGGTAGGGGGTGGTTCTGGAAACACCATATATTTT
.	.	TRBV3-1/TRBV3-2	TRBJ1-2	CASSLGSRVGYTF	TGTGCCAGCAGCCTGGGGTCCAGGGTCGGCTACACCTTC
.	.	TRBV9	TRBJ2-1	CASSVGRVGMGNEQFF	TGTGCCAGCAGCGTAGGCCGAGTTGGTATGGGGAATGAGCAGTTCTTC
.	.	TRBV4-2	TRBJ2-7	CASSQERGNEQYF	TGTGCCAGCAGCCAAGAACGAGGAAACGAGCAGTACTTC
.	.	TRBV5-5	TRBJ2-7	CASSPQGLSSYEQYF	TGTGCCAGCAGCCCCCAGGGACTTAGCTCCTACGAGCAGTACTTC
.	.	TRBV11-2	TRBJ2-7	CASSPMVAGSHEQYF	TGTGCCAGCAGCCCCATGGTGGCAGGGAGTCACGAGCAGTACTTC
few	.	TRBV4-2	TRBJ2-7	CASSPRGNDEQYF	TGTGCCAGCAGCCCCCGGGGAAACGACGAGCAGTACTTC
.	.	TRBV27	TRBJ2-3	CASSLSRPWTDTQYF	TGTGCCAGCAGTTTATCCCGACCGTGGACAGATACGCAGTATTTT
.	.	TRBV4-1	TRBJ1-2	CASSQERGRVPYGYTF	TGCGCCAGCAGCCAAGAACGGGGGAGGGTACCCTATGGCTACACCTTC
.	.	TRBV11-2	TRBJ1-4	CASSLERDIEKLFF	TGTGCCAGCAGCTTAGAGCGAGATATTGAAAAACTGTTTTTT
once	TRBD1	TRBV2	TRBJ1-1	CASSEAGQGGYTEAFF	TGTGCCAGCAGTGAAGCCGGACAGGGTGGGTACACTGAAGCTTTCTTT
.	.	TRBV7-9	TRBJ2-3	CASSLAMGSTDTQYF	TGTGCCAGCAGCTTAGCGATGGGAAGCACAGATACGCAGTATTTT
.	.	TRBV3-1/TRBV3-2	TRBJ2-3	CASSQAGRTDTQYF	TGTGCCAGCAGCCAAGCGGGACGCACAGATACGCAGTATTTT
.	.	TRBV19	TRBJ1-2	CASSIGAGRHNGYTF	TGTGCCAGTAGTATTGGGGCAGGGCGGCATAATGGCTACACCTTC
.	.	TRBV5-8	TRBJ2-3	CASSLRETDTQYF	TGTGCCAGCAGCTTGAGGGAGACAGATACGCAGTATTTT
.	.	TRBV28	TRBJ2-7	CASSLETLSHYEQYF	TGTGCCAGCAGTTTAGAGACCTTATCCCACTACGAGCAGTACTTC
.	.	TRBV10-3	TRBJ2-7	CAISQRGYEQYF	TGTGCCATCAGCCAGAGGGGTTACGAGCAGTACTTC
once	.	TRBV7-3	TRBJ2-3	CASSPRGDTQYF	TGTGCCAGCAGTCCGCGGGGAGATACGCAGTATTTT
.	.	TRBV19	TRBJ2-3	CASSPAGGALGDTQYF	TGTGCCAGTAGTCCTGCTGGCGGGGCCCTAGGAGATACGCAGTATTTT
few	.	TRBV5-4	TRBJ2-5	CASSLDRNQETQYF	TGTGCCAGCAGCTTGGACAGGAACCAAGAGACCCAGTACTTC
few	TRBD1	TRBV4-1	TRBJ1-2	CASSQSDRGDYGYTF	TGCGCCAGCAGCCAAAGCGACAGGGGGGACTATGGCTACACCTTC
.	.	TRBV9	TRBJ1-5	CASSVAGAGNQPQHF	TGTGCCAGCAGCGTAGCCGGGGCAGGCAATCAGCCCCAGCATTTT
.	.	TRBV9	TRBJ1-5	CASSVGPDSNQPQHF	TGTGCCAGCAGCGTAGGCCCTGATAGCAATCAGCCCCAGCATTTT
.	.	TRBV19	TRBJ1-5	CASSNPNRASNQPQHF	TGTGCCAGTAGTAACCCCAACAGGGCTAGCAATCAGCCCCAGCATTTT
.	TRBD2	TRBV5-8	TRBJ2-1	CASSLEAGGRNEQFF	TGTGCCAGCAGCTTGGAAGCGGGGGGGAGGAATGAGCAGTTCTTC
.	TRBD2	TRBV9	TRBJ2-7	CASSVGLAGYEQYF	TGTGCCAGCAGCGTAGGACTAGCGGGGTACGAGCAGTACTTC
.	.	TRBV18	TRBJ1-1	CASSPPLIHLLYTEAFF	TGTGCCAGCTCACCTCCCCTAATTCACCTCCTCTACACTGAAGCTTTCTTT
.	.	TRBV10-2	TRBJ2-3	CASSGIEGGLTDTQYF	TGCGCCAGCAGTGGGATTGAGGGGGGGCTTACAGATACGCAGTATTTT
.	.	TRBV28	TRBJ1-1	CASSPRGEPRTEAFF	TGTGCCAGCAGCCCCCGTGGGGAGCCAAGGACTGAAGCTTTCTTT
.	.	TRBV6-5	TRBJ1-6	CASTGRALGGPLHF	TGTGCCAGCACTGGCAGGGCCTTGGGGGGACCCCTCCACTTT
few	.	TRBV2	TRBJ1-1	CASSGTLGTEAFF	TGTGCCAGCAGTGGAACTTTGGGCACTGAAGCTTTCTTT
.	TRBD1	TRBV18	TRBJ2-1	CASRRDSSYNEQFF	TGTGCCAGCCGAAGGGACAGCTCCTACAATGAGCAGTTCTTC
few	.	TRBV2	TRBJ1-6	CASSEAVGINSPLHF	TGTGCCAGCAGTGAAGCAGTAGGGATTAATTCACCCCTCCACTTT
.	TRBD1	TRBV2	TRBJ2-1	CASNGQGYNEQFF	TGTGCCAGCAACGGACAGGGGTACAATGAGCAGTTCTTC
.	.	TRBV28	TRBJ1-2	CASSGSLNYGYTF	TGTGCCAGCAGCGGGTCTTTAAACTATGGCTACACCTTC
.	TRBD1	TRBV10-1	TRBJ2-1	CASSESDRANEQFF	TGCGCCAGCAGTGAGTCTGACAGGGCCAATGAGCAGTTCTTC
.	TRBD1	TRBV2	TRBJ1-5	CASTLLTGGNQPQHF	TGTGCCAGCACCTTATTGACAGGGGGCAATCAGCCCCAGCATTTT
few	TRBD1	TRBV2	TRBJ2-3	CASRRTGRTDTQYF	TGTGCCAGCCGCAGGACAGGGCGGACAGATACGCAGTATTTT
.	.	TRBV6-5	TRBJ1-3	CASKSNSGNTIYF	TGTGCCAGCAAATCCAACTCTGGAAACACCATATATTTT
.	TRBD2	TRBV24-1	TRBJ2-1	CATSDTSGASYNEQFF	TGTGCCACCAGTGATACTAGCGGGGCCTCCTACAATGAGCAGTTCTTC
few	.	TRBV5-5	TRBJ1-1	CASSFMTGNTEAFF	TGTGCCAGCAGCTTCATGACAGGGAACACTGAAGCTTTCTTT